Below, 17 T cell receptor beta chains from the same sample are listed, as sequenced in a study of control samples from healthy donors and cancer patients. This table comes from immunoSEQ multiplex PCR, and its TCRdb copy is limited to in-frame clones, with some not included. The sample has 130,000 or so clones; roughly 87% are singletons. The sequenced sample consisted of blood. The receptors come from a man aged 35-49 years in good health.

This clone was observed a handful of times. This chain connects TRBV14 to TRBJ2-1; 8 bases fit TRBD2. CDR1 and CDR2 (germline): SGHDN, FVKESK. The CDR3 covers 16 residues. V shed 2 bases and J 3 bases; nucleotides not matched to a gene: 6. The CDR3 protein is CASSQRAGGLYNEQFF. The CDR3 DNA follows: TGTGCCAGCAGCCAACGTGCGGGGGGCCTCTACAATGAGCAGTTCTTC.

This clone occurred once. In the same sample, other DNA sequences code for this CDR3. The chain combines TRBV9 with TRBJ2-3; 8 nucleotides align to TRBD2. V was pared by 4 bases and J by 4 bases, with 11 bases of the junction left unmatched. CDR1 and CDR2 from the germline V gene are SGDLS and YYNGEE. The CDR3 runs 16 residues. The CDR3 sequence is CASSWDGAGGPDTQYF. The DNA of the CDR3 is TGTGCCAGCAGCTGGGACGGGGCGGGGGGTCCAGATACGCAGTATTTT.

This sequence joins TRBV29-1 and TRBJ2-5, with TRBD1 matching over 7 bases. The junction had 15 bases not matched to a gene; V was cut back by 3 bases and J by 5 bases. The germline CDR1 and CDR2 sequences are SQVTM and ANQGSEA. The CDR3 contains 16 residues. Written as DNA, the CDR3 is TGCAGCGTTGAGGAGACAGGGTTAGCGCCTCGGGAGACCCAGTACTTC. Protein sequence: CSVEETGLAPRETQYF.

The CDR3 DNA reads TGTGCCAGCAGCGCCGACAGGGGGTTGGGTGAGCAGTTCTTC. As protein: CASSADRGLGEQFF. The V and J genes are TRBV9 and TRBJ2-1; TRBD1 aligns across 9 bases. CDR3 size: 14 residues. Germline V gives CDR1 SGDLS, CDR2 YYNGEE. J gave up 9 bases and V 3 bases, and 7 bases lay outside the gene matches.

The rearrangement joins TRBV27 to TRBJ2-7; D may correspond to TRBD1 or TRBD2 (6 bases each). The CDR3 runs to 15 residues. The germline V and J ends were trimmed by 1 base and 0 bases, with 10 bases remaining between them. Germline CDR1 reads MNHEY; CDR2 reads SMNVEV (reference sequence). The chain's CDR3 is CASSLFGGPSYEQYF. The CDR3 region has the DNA TGTGCCAGCAGTTTATTCGGGGGCCCCTCCTACGAGCAGTACTTC.

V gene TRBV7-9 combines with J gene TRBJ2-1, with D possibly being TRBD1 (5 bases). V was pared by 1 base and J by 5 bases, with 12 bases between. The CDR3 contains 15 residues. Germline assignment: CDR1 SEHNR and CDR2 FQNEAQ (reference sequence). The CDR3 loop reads CASSLGQGYDNEQFF. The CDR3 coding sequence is TGTGCCAGCAGCTTAGGCCAGGGTTACGACAATGAGCAGTTCTTC. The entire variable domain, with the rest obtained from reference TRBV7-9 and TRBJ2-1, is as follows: DTGVSQNPRHKITKRGQNVTFRCDPISEHNRLYWYRQTLGQGPEFLTYFQNEAQLEKSRLLSDRFSAERPKGSFSTLEIQRTEQGDSAMYLCASSLGQGYDNEQFFGPGTRLTVL.

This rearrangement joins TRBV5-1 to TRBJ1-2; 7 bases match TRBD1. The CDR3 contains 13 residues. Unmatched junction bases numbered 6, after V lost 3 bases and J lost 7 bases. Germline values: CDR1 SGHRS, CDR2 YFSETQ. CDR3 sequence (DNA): TGCGCCAGCAGCTCGGAGGGGGCTGTTGGCTACACCTTC. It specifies CASSSEGAVGYTF.

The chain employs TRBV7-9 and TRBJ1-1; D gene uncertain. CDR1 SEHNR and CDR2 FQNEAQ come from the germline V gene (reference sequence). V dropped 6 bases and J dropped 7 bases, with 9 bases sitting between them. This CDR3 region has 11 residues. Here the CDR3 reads CASSSTDEAFF. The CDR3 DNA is TGTGCCAGCAGTTCTACCGATGAAGCTTTCTTT.

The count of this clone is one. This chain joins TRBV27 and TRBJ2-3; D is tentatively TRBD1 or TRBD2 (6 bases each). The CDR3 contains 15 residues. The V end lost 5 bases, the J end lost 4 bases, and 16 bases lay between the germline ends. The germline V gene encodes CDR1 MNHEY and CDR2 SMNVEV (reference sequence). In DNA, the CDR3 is TGTGCCAGCAGTAACCCGCTGGGGGGCGCAGATACGCAGTATTTT. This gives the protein CASSNPLGGADTQYF.

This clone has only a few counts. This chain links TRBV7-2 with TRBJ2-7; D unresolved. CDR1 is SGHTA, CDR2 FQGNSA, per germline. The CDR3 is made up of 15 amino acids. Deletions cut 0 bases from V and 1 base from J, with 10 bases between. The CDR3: CASSLATSVSYEQYF. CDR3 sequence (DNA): TGTGCCAGCAGCTTAGCTACCTCGGTATCCTACGAGCAGTACTTC.

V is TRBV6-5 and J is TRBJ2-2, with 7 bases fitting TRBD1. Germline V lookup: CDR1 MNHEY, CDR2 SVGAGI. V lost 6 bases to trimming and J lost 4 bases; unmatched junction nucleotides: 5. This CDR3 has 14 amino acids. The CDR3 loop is CASRTDRPTGELFF. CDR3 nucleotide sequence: TGTGCCAGCAGGACGGACAGGCCCACCGGGGAGCTGTTTTTT.

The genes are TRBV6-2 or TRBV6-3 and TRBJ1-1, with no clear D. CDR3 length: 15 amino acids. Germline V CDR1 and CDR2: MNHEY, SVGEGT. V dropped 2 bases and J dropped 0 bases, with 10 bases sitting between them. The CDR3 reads CASSYKAGLNTEAFF. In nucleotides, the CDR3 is TGTGCCAGCAGTTACAAGGCCGGGTTGAACACTGAAGCTTTCTTT.

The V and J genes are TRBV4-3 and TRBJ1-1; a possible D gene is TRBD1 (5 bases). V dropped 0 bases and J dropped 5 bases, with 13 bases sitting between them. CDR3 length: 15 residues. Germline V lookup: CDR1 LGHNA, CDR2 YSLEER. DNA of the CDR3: TGCGCCAGCAGCCAAGATCGGGCAGGGACGACTGAAGCTTTCTTT. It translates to CASSQDRAGTTEAFF.

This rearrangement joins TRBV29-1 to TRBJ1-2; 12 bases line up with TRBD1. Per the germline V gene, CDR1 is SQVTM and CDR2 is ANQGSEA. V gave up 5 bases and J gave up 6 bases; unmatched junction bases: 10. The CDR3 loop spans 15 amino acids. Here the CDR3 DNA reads TGCAGCGTTCTCCCGGGACAGGGGGCGATAAATGGCTACACCTTC. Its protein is CSVLPGQGAINGYTF.

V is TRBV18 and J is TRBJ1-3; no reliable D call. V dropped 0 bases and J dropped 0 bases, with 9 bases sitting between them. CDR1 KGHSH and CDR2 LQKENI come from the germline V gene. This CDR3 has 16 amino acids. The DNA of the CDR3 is TGTGCCAGCTCACCACCATTAGGGAGCTCTGGAAACACCATATATTTT. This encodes CASSPPLGSSGNTIYF.

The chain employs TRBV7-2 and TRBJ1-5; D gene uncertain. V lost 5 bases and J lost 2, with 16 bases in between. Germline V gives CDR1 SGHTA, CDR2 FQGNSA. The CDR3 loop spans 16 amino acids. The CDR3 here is CASSPGPGRGNQPQHF. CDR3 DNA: TGTGCCAGCAGCCCCGGGCCCGGTCGTGGCAATCAGCCCCAGCATTTT.

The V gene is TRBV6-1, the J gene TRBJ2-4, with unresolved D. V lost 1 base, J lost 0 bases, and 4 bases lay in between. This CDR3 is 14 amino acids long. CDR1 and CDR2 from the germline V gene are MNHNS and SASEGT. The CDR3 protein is CASSEGIAKNIQYF. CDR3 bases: TGTGCCAGCAGTGAAGGAATAGCCAAAAACATTCAGTACTTC.